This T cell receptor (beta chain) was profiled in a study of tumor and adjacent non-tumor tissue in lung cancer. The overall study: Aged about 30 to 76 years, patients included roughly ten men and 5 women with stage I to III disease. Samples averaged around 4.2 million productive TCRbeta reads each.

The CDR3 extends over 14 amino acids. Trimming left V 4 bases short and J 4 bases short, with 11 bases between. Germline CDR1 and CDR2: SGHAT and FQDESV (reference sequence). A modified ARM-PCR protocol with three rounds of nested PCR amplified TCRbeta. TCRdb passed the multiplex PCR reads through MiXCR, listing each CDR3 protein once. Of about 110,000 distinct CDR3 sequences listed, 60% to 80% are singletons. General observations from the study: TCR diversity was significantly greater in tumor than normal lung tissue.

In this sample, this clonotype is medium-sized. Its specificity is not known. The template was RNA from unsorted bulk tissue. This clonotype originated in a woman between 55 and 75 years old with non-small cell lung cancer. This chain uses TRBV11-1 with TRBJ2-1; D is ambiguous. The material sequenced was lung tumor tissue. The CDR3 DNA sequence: TGTGCCAGCAGCTCCCCCCCCAGTTACAATGAGCAGTTCTTC. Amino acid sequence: CASSSPPSYNEQFF.